Below, 27 T cell receptor beta chains from the same sample are listed, as sequenced in a study of response to subunit inactivated influenza vaccine. TCRdb passed the RT-PCR reads through MiXCR, listing each CDR3 protein once. The profile shows approximately 700,000 distinct CDR3 sequences, less than 20% of them singletons. The source was PBMCs from blood, collected 11 to 12 days after vaccination. Receptors originate from a man aged 50 to 59 who received an inactivated influenza vaccine.

The chain uses TRBV6-4 and TRBJ2-1; the D call may be TRBD1 or TRBD2 (6 bases each). Germline V gene lookup returns CDR1 MRHNA and CDR2 SNTAGT. Trimming left V 3 bases short and J 0 bases short, with 12 bases between. CDR3 length equals 16 residues. This CDR3 is CASSEEGVSSYNEQFF. CDR3 nucleotide sequence: TGTGCCAGCAGTGAGGAGGGGGTCAGCTCCTACAATGAGCAGTTCTTC.

In this sample, this clonotype turned up many times. The CDR3 nucleotides read TGCAGTGCTAGGGGAAATCAGCCCCAGCATTTT. It translates to CSARGNQPQHF. The J gene is TRBJ1-5, the V gene TRBV20-1; D is uncertain. Germline V lookup: CDR1 DFQATT, CDR2 SNEGSKA (reference sequence). This CDR3 has 11 residues. V lost 3 bases and J 4 bases, leaving 4 bases between the germline ends.

V usage is TRBV28 and J usage is TRBJ2-7; weak D call: TRBD1 (5 bases). V was trimmed by 5 bases and J by 4 bases, leaving 18 bases between them. From germline, CDR1 is MDHEN and CDR2 SYDVKM. The CDR3 length is 15 residues. Here the CDR3 DNA reads TGTGCCAGCAGTCAACCCAGGGAAATGGGATACGAGCAGTACTTC. Protein sequence: CASSQPREMGYEQYF. The whole variable domain, remainder taken from reference TRBV28 and TRBJ2-7, is DVKVTQSSRYLVKRTGEKVFLECVQDMDHENMFWYRQDPGLGLRLIYFSYDVKMKEKGDIPEGYSVSREKKERFSLILESASTNQTSMYLCASSQPREMGYEQYFGPGTRLTVT.

This clonotype has a handful of counts. The V gene is TRBV9, the J gene TRBJ2-5; 12 bases align to TRBD1. V shed 0 bases and J 4 bases; nucleotides not matched to a gene: 4. There are 16 residues in the CDR3. The germline CDR1 and CDR2 sequences are SGDLS and YYNGEE. In nucleotides, the CDR3 is TGTGCCAGCAGCGTAGGGGACAGGGGGCGCAGAGAGACCCAGTACTTC. This sequence encodes CASSVGDRGRRETQYF.

This clonotype was seen more than once but under ten times. V gene TRBV20-1 combines with J gene TRBJ2-3; 7 nucleotides line up with TRBD2. Germline V lookup: CDR1 DFQATT, CDR2 SNEGSKA (reference sequence). This CDR3 has 10 amino acids. J was trimmed by 11 bases and V by 6 bases; bases with no gene match: 5. The CDR3 DNA sequence: TGCAGTGCCGCAGCGGGAAGGCAGTATTTT. Protein product: CSAAAGRQYF.

This clonotype was seen at least ten times. This chain joins TRBV24-1 and TRBJ2-3, with D uncertain. V dropped 2 bases and J dropped 3 bases, with 11 bases sitting between them. CDR1 and CDR2 from the germline V gene are KGHDR and SFDVKD. The CDR3 has 15 residues. CDR3 nucleotide sequence: TGTGCCACCAGTGATTCCTTCAGCGAGACAGATACGCAGTATTTT. This encodes CATSDSFSETDTQYF.

This clonotype was seen many times. The CDR3 reads CASSQVGGTYEQYF. CDR3 coding DNA: TGTGCCAGCAGCCAAGTCGGGGGGACCTACGAGCAGTACTTC. V usage is TRBV4-2 and J usage is TRBJ2-7, with 7 bases aligning to TRBD2. Per the germline V gene, CDR1 is LGHNA and CDR2 is YNFKEQ. The CDR3 is 14 amino acids. V trimming: 1 base; J trimming: 2 bases; junction bases outside the gene matches: 2.

This clonotype was seen ten or more times. The chain uses TRBV27 and TRBJ2-5; 7 bases are shared with TRBD2. Germline values: CDR1 MNHEY, CDR2 SMNVEV (reference sequence). J was trimmed by 4 bases and V by 0 bases; bases with no gene match: 8. This CDR3 has 16 residues. In DNA form, the CDR3 reads TGTGCCAGCAGTTTATCCCGCCAGACTAGCTCAGAGACCCAGTACTTC. This encodes CASSLSRQTSSETQYF.

This clonotype occurred many times. The chain joins TRBV28 to TRBJ1-2; the D gene is possibly TRBD1 (6 bases). Germline V gives CDR1 MDHEN, CDR2 SYDVKM. Deletions cut 3 bases from V and 5 bases from J, with 13 bases between. The CDR3 sequence is 14 residues long. The CDR3: CASSFRGAFYGYTF. Written as DNA, the CDR3 is TGTGCCAGCAGTTTTCGGGGGGCCTTTTATGGCTACACCTTC.

V is TRBV28 and J is TRBJ2-7; D might be TRBD2 (5 bases). This CDR3 region has 11 residues. With 5 bases removed from V and 5 bases from J, the gap between germline ends came to 7 bases. Germline lookup yields CDR1 MDHEN and CDR2 SYDVKM. CDR3 region: CASSTEDEQYF. CDR3 nucleotides: TGTGCCAGCAGTACGGAGGACGAGCAGTACTTC.

The chain couples TRBV20-1 to TRBJ2-7; D unclear. This CDR3 has 13 residues. In germline, CDR1 is DFQATT, CDR2 SNEGSKA (reference sequence). Deletions cut 5 bases from V and 0 bases from J, with 11 bases between. The CDR3 here is CSAFPYDSYEQYF. The CDR3 nucleotides read TGCAGTGCTTTCCCATACGACTCCTACGAGCAGTACTTC.

This clonotype was detected a few times. The V and J genes are TRBV2 and TRBJ2-7; D remains unclear. CDR1 and CDR2 (germline): SNHLY, FYNNEI. This CDR3 is 13 amino acids long. Between the trimmed V and J ends, which lost 6 bases and 2 bases, there was a span of 11 bases. CDR3: CASRADATYEQYF. DNA for the CDR3: TGTGCCAGCAGGGCGGACGCCACCTACGAGCAGTACTTC.

This chain links TRBV5-5 with TRBJ2-7; D is perhaps TRBD1 (6 bases). In germline, CDR1 is SGHKS, CDR2 YYEKEE (reference sequence). V shed 4 bases and J shed 1 base, with 18 bases lying between them. The CDR3 length is 16 residues. The CDR3 bases are TGTGCCAGCAGCCCTCCACAGGGAGCTTCTTCCTACGAGCAGTACTTC. This encodes CASSPPQGASSYEQYF.

In DNA form, the CDR3 reads TGTGCCAGCAGCCAGTCCGCAGGAATCCCAGATACGCAGTATTTT. Translating it yields CASSQSAGIPDTQYF. The gene calls are TRBV16 and TRBJ2-3; D gene uncertain. CDR1 and CDR2 (germline): KGHSY, FQNENV. This CDR3 contains 15 residues. V shed 3 bases and J shed 4 bases, with 14 bases lying between them.

A few counts support this clonotype. This chain uses TRBV9 with TRBJ1-2; D uncertain. The CDR3 contains 15 residues. Germline values: CDR1 SGDLS, CDR2 YYNGEE. The V and J ends lost 0 bases and 2 bases respectively, with 11 bases between them. The CDR3 DNA reads as TGTGCCAGCAGCGTAGAAGCAGGCTTAAACTATGGCTACACCTTC. Its translation is CASSVEAGLNYGYTF.

This clonotype was observed at least ten times. At one boundary the junction diverges from the germline segment, which might be a read error. V usage is TRBV7-9 and J usage is TRBJ2-1; 11 bases agree with TRBD2. The CDR3 has 16 residues. Per germline, CDR1 SEHNR and CDR2 FQNEAQ (reference sequence). The CDR3 DNA reads as TGTGCTAGCAGCTCCACTAGCGGGGGTTCCTACAATGAGCAGTTCTTC. Translated, it gives CASSSTSGGSYNEQFF.

This clonotype came up a few times. The gene calls are TRBV27 and TRBJ2-7; 10 bases map to TRBD2. Germline V gene data show CDR1 as MNHEY and CDR2 as SMNVEV (reference sequence). The trim removed 4 bases at V and 1 base at J, leaving 4 bases unmatched. The CDR3 is made up of 15 amino acids. DNA of the CDR3: TGTGCCAGCAGTTCAACTAGCGGGAATTCCTACGAGCAGTACTTC. Protein: CASSSTSGNSYEQYF.

The chain employs TRBV27 and TRBJ2-3; weak D call: TRBD1 (6 bases). The CDR3 length is 14 residues. Trimming took off 2 bases at V and 3 bases at J, with 9 bases between the two ends. Germline CDR1 reads MNHEY; CDR2 reads SMNVEV (reference sequence). This CDR3 reads CASSLGQWTDTQYF. The CDR3 DNA sequence: TGTGCCAGCAGTTTAGGACAGTGGACAGATACGCAGTATTTT.

V and J are TRBV10-3 and TRBJ1-4; 7 nucleotides line up with TRBD1. The CDR3 sequence is 15 residues long. J was trimmed by 2 bases and V by 5 bases; bases with no gene match: 5. In germline, CDR1 is ENHRY, CDR2 SYGVKD. The CDR3 loop reads CAISPSGGTNEKLFF. The DNA for the CDR3 is TGTGCCATCAGTCCCTCAGGGGGGACTAATGAAAAACTGTTTTTT.

This chain links TRBV12-3 or TRBV12-4 with TRBJ2-5, with a possible D match to TRBD2 (5 bases). The CDR3 runs 13 residues. Deletions cut 6 bases from V and 5 bases from J, with 13 bases between. The CDR3 reads CASSPFPGETQYF. The CDR3 region has the DNA TGTGCCAGCAGCCCGTTCCCGGGGGAGACCCAGTACTTC.

This clonotype was picked up a small number of times. The chain couples TRBV7-2 to TRBJ1-2; D remains ambiguous. CDR1 SGHTA and CDR2 FQGNSA come from the germline V gene. V was clipped by 1 base and J by 5 bases, with 14 bases between them. This CDR3 contains 15 residues. The CDR3 sequence: CASSLDPGTLYGYTF. The CDR3 DNA sequence: TGTGCCAGCAGCTTAGATCCCGGAACACTTTATGGCTACACCTTC.

There are a few counts of this clonotype. CDR3 loop: CASTMDRAEAFF. CDR3 nucleotide sequence: TGTGCCAGCACCATGGACAGGGCCGAAGCTTTCTTT. The V gene is TRBV28, the J gene TRBJ1-1; 8 nucleotides align to TRBD1. V lost 7 bases and J lost 8; bases outside the gene matches: 6. The length of the CDR3 is 12 residues. Germline V CDR1 and CDR2: MDHEN, SYDVKM.

This clonotype has just a few counts. The CDR3 coding sequence is TGTGCCAGCAGCTACGGGCGAGGGGGGGATCAGCCCCAGCATTTT. Residues: CASSYGRGGDQPQHF. The chain has TRBV7-2 and TRBJ1-5; perhaps TRBD1 as D (6 bases). Trimming took 4 bases from V and 5 from J, leaving 15 bases between them. CDR3 length equals 15 residues. CDR1 and CDR2 (germline): SGHTA, FQGNSA.

The V call is TRBV9, the J call TRBJ2-1; 9 nucleotides match TRBD2. This CDR3 has 16 amino acids. The germline V gene encodes CDR1 SGDLS and CDR2 YYNGEE. The V gene end was trimmed by 2 bases and the J gene end by 8 bases; junction bases not matched to a gene: 11. The DNA for the CDR3 is TGTGCCAGCAGCGTCGGCGGGAGGGCCGATTATGATGAGCAGTTCTTC. Translating it yields CASSVGGRADYDEQFF.

This clonotype was seen only a few times. The chain is built from TRBV4-3 and TRBJ1-3, with D hard to call. V lost 7 bases to trimming and J lost 4 bases, with 11 bases between them. Germline V gene sequence: CDR1 LGHNA, CDR2 YSLEER. This CDR3 region has 13 residues. The CDR3, as DNA: TGCGCCAGCACCTCGAATCTAGGAAACACCATATATTTT. This translates into CASTSNLGNTIYF.

This clonotype has only a few counts. The CDR3 DNA is TGTGCCAGCAGTCGAACCGGGACAGGAAGCTCCTACGAGCAGTACTTC. Translation: CASSRTGTGSSYEQYF. V usage is TRBV4-2 and J usage is TRBJ2-7, with 8 bases aligning to TRBD1. This CDR3 comprises 16 residues. In germline, CDR1 is LGHNA, CDR2 YNFKEQ. The junction had 10 bases not matched to a gene; V was cut back by 6 bases and J by 0 bases.

Ten or more counts support this clonotype. The chain employs TRBV20-1 and TRBJ2-1; 11 nucleotides align to TRBD2. V trimming: 0 bases; J trimming: 0 bases; junction bases outside the gene matches: 7. The CDR3 spans 18 residues. Germline-derived CDR1 and CDR2 are DFQATT and SNEGSKA (reference sequence). The CDR3 sequence is CSARDPLAGGPSYNEQFF. The CDR3 nucleotides are TGCAGTGCTAGAGACCCCCTAGCGGGGGGTCCCTCCTACAATGAGCAGTTCTTC.